The rows below give T cell receptor beta chains drawn from one sample of a study of blood T cells in healthy people across ages. TCRdb used MiXCR to reprocess the 5' RACE reads, holding one entry per CDR3 protein. Of some 1.4 million distinct CDR3 sequences in the sample, around 42% were seen once. Sequencing was done on a sample of blood. These receptors all stem from a woman aged 18-35 years in good health. Both conserved end residues are part of each CDR3. Fields, in order: D gene, V gene, J gene, clone size, CDR3 DNA, CDR3 protein. A D gene is named only where the DNA matches it firmly. Clone size is shown for a subset of rows, as once, few, many or a class of expanded clone.

D: TRBD1; V: TRBV20-1; J: TRBJ2-3; size: .; DNA: TGCAGTGCCCGTCCGGGACAGGGCTCAACAGATACGCAGTATTTT; CDR3: CSARPGQGSTDTQYF
D: .; V: TRBV18; J: TRBJ1-1; size: once; DNA: TGTGCCAGCTCACCTCGCCTCCATCTGAACACTGAAGCTTTCTTT; CDR3: CASSPRLHLNTEAFF
D: TRBD2; V: TRBV7-2; J: TRBJ2-2; size: .; DNA: TGTGCCAGCAGCTCTCTAGCGGGAGGCGCCGGGGAGCTGTTTTTT; CDR3: CASSSLAGGAGELFF
D: .; V: TRBV3-1; J: TRBJ2-2; size: .; DNA: TGTGCCAGCAGCCACGAAGGGGGGAACACCGGGGAGCTGTTTTTT; CDR3: CASSHEGGNTGELFF
D: TRBD1; V: TRBV2; J: TRBJ2-7; size: few; DNA: TGTGCCAGCAGTGAGGTTTGGGACAGTCCCTACGAGCAGTACTTC; CDR3: CASSEVWDSPYEQYF
D: .; V: TRBV7-9; J: TRBJ2-5; size: .; DNA: TGTGCCAGCAGTTATCCGCGGGACCGCGTCCAAGAGACCCAGTACTTC; CDR3: CASSYPRDRVQETQYF
D: .; V: TRBV7-2; J: TRBJ1-1; size: .; DNA: TGTGCCAGCAGCTTAGGGGGCCAGGGAGCGGCTTTCTTT; CDR3: CASSLGGQGAAFF
D: TRBD1; V: TRBV28; J: TRBJ2-3; size: few; DNA: TGTGCCAGCAGTTTATGGGGGACAGGGGAGGGCACAGATACGCAGTATTTT; CDR3: CASSLWGTGEGTDTQYF
D: .; V: TRBV15; J: TRBJ1-2; size: few; DNA: TGTGCCACCAGCAGAGAGTTGTCTAACTATGGCTACACCTTC; CDR3: CATSRELSNYGYTF
D: .; V: TRBV24-1; J: TRBJ2-3; size: .; DNA: TGTGCCACCAGTGATGGACCCTCCTATACGCAGTATTTT; CDR3: CATSDGPSYTQYF
D: .; V: TRBV28; J: TRBJ2-2; size: .; DNA: TGTGTCAGCAGTTTATTGGGCGGTAACACCGGGGAGCTGTTTTTT; CDR3: CVSSLLGGNTGELFF
D: TRBD1; V: TRBV7-9; J: TRBJ1-1; size: .; DNA: TGTGCCAGCAGCTCCCCAGGGGGCCGGACTGAAGCTTTCTTT; CDR3: CASSSPGGRTEAFF
D: .; V: TRBV11-2; J: TRBJ1-2; size: .; DNA: TGTGCCAGCAGCTTCAGTCCGGACACGCGGAATGGCTACACCTTC; CDR3: CASSFSPDTRNGYTF
D: .; V: TRBV5-1; J: TRBJ1-2; size: .; DNA: TGCGCCAGCAGCCCTCTTGGGGGGAATGGTGGCTACACCTTC; CDR3: CASSPLGGNGGYTF
D: TRBD2; V: TRBV3-1; J: TRBJ2-7; size: .; DNA: TGTGCCAGCAGCCAAGATCGGGCTAGCGGGGGGAAAAAGAACGACGAGCAGTACTTC; CDR3: CASSQDRASGGKKNDEQYF
D: TRBD2; V: TRBV12-3/TRBV12-4; J: TRBJ2-7; size: .; DNA: TGTGCCAGCAGCTTGAATAGCGGGGCCTACGAGCAGTACTTC; CDR3: CASSLNSGAYEQYF
D: .; V: TRBV7-9; J: TRBJ1-3; size: .; DNA: TGTGCCAGCAGCCCCCCCGCGGGGGCTGGAAACACCATATATTTT; CDR3: CASSPPAGAGNTIYF
D: .; V: TRBV3-1; J: TRBJ1-1; size: once; DNA: TGTGCCAGCAGCCCAAGGGGCCAGAAAGCTTTCTTT; CDR3: CASSPRGQKAFF
D: TRBD1; V: TRBV5-1; J: TRBJ1-2; size: few; DNA: TGCGCCAGCAGCGCACAGGGACAGACGGATGGCTACACCTTC; CDR3: CASSAQGQTDGYTF
D: .; V: TRBV6-5; J: TRBJ2-7; size: many; DNA: TGTGCCAGCAGTCAACCCGGGACACCCCAGCAGTACTTC; CDR3: CASSQPGTPQQYF
D: .; V: TRBV20-1; J: TRBJ1-6; size: .; DNA: TGCAGTGCTAGAGCGATGGCAGGGAATAATTCACCCCTCCACTTT; CDR3: CSARAMAGNNSPLHF
D: .; V: TRBV7-2; J: TRBJ1-2; size: .; DNA: TGTGCCAGCAGCTTATCGGCCGAAGAAGGCTACACCTTC; CDR3: CASSLSAEEGYTF
D: TRBD2; V: TRBV6-6; J: TRBJ2-1; size: .; DNA: TGTGCCAGCAGTAAACTAGCGGGGGAGTCGTTCTTC; CDR3: CASSKLAGESFF
D: .; V: TRBV6-5; J: TRBJ1-1; size: .; DNA: TGTGCCAGCAGTCGTCGGGATTCGAACACTGAAGCTTTCTTT; CDR3: CASSRRDSNTEAFF
D: TRBD1; V: TRBV12-3/TRBV12-4; J: TRBJ1-4; size: few; DNA: TGTGCCAGCGCAACAGGGGAGGCTAATGAAAAACTGTTTTTT; CDR3: CASATGEANEKLFF
D: .; V: TRBV24-1; J: TRBJ2-1; size: .; DNA: TGTTCAAACAGGCGGGAACCCTACAATGAGCAGTTCTTC; CDR3: CSNRREPYNEQFF
D: .; V: TRBV28; J: TRBJ2-7; size: few; DNA: TGTGCCAGCAGTTTATCAGGGGTTGCGCTTTCCTACGAGCAGTACTTC; CDR3: CASSLSGVALSYEQYF
D: TRBD2; V: TRBV4-2; J: TRBJ2-5; size: few; DNA: TGTGCCAGCAGCCAAGAATGGACTAGCGGGGGTGGGACCCAGTACTTC; CDR3: CASSQEWTSGGGTQYF
D: .; V: TRBV2; J: TRBJ1-3; size: once; DNA: TGTGCCAGCAAGGGCCAGGGGATCCGAAACACCATATATTTT; CDR3: CASKGQGIRNTIYF
D: .; V: TRBV20-1; J: TRBJ2-7; size: .; DNA: TGCAGTGCACGAGGGGGAAGCCATGAGCAGTACTTC; CDR3: CSARGGSHEQYF
D: .; V: TRBV4-1; J: TRBJ2-7; size: .; DNA: TGCGCCAGCAGCCAAGGGGGCCTCCCCTACGAGCAGTACTTC; CDR3: CASSQGGLPYEQYF
D: TRBD2; V: TRBV7-2; J: TRBJ2-3; size: .; DNA: TGTGCCAGCAGCTTTAGAGCGGGAGGGGAAGATACGCAGTATTTT; CDR3: CASSFRAGGEDTQYF
D: .; V: TRBV20-1; J: TRBJ2-2; size: few; DNA: TGCAGTGCGGGTTGGGCTAGTGGGACCGGGGAGCTGTTTTTT; CDR3: CSAGWASGTGELFF
D: .; V: TRBV20-1; J: TRBJ2-3; size: .; DNA: TGCAGTGCTAGGTTAAGGGATTTAGGAGATACGCAGTATTTT; CDR3: CSARLRDLGDTQYF
D: .; V: TRBV10-3; J: TRBJ2-1; size: .; DNA: TGTGCCATCGCCGGTACGGGGAGCTTAGTCAATGAGCAGTTCTTC; CDR3: CAIAGTGSLVNEQFF
D: .; V: TRBV19; J: TRBJ2-7; size: .; DNA: TGTGCCAGTAGTATAGGTTTCTCGGACGAGCAGTACTTC; CDR3: CASSIGFSDEQYF
D: .; V: TRBV6-1; J: TRBJ2-3; size: few; DNA: TGTGCCAGCAGCGAGGCGCGTTCTAGCACAGATACGCAGTATTTT; CDR3: CASSEARSSTDTQYF
D: TRBD1; V: TRBV7-2; J: TRBJ1-2; size: many; DNA: TGTGCCAGCAGCTTACGACAGGGGAGAAACTATGGCTACACCTTC; CDR3: CASSLRQGRNYGYTF
D: .; V: TRBV27; J: TRBJ2-3; size: few; DNA: TGTGCCAGCGCAAATCAGGGTACTAGCACAGATACGCAGTATTTT; CDR3: CASANQGTSTDTQYF
D: .; V: TRBV7-2; J: TRBJ2-1; size: few; DNA: TGTGCCAGCAGCTCCCAGCCCGGTAACAATGAGCAGTTCTTC; CDR3: CASSSQPGNNEQFF
D: .; V: TRBV14; J: TRBJ1-6; size: .; DNA: TGTGCCAGCAGCCAAGCTCTGGGGCGTAATTCACCCCTCCACTTT; CDR3: CASSQALGRNSPLHF
D: .; V: TRBV12-3/TRBV12-4; J: TRBJ1-1; size: .; DNA: TGTGCCAGCAGATTAGGACAGTCCACTGAAGCTTTCTTT; CDR3: CASRLGQSTEAFF
D: TRBD1; V: TRBV20-1; J: TRBJ1-2; size: few; DNA: TGCAGTGCTAGGCGGCCGGACAGGAACTATGGCTACACCTTC; CDR3: CSARRPDRNYGYTF
D: .; V: TRBV18; J: TRBJ2-5; size: .; DNA: TGTGCCAGCTCACCGACAGCCCCAGAGGCCCAGTACTTC; CDR3: CASSPTAPEAQYF
D: .; V: TRBV4-2; J: TRBJ2-7; size: .; DNA: TGTGCCAGCAGCCAAGTGTCTCTGCGGGAAACCTACGAGCAGTACTTC; CDR3: CASSQVSLRETYEQYF
D: .; V: TRBV20-1; J: TRBJ2-2; size: .; DNA: TGCAGTGCTAGCCAAGGGGGGCGGAACACCGGGGAGCTGTTTTTT; CDR3: CSASQGGRNTGELFF
D: TRBD1; V: TRBV7-9; J: TRBJ2-3; size: .; DNA: TGTGCCAGCAGCTTCGACGACAGGGGAACTTTAGACCGACAGTATTTT; CDR3: CASSFDDRGTLDRQYF
D: .; V: TRBV5-5; J: TRBJ2-2; size: .; DNA: TGTGCCAGCAGCTGGGGTTGGGGGCCCACCGGGGAGCTGTTTTTT; CDR3: CASSWGWGPTGELFF
D: TRBD1; V: TRBV6-1; J: TRBJ2-7; size: .; DNA: TGTGCCAGCAGGCTATCCGGGACAGGGACGAACGAGCAGTACTTC; CDR3: CASRLSGTGTNEQYF
D: .; V: TRBV9; J: TRBJ2-5; size: few; DNA: TGTGCCAGCAGCGACCAGGACGGCAACCAAGAGACCCAGTACTTC; CDR3: CASSDQDGNQETQYF
D: .; V: TRBV20-1; J: TRBJ1-1; size: .; DNA: TGCAGTGCTCGAGTCCGGGGCGCCTGGGCGGCTGAAGCTTTCTTT; CDR3: CSARVRGAWAAEAFF
D: .; V: TRBV9; J: TRBJ2-4; size: .; DNA: TGTGCCAGCAGCGCTACCCAGGGGTCTCTCTACGGGCAGTACTTC; CDR3: CASSATQGSLYGQYF
D: TRBD1; V: TRBV12-3/TRBV12-4; J: TRBJ2-1; size: .; DNA: TGTACCAGCAGGCCAAAGGTGGGACAGGGACACAATGAGCAGTTCTTC; CDR3: CTSRPKVGQGHNEQFF
D: .; V: TRBV4-1; J: TRBJ2-1; size: few; DNA: TGCGCCAGCAGCCAAGAGTATGAGAGCTCCTACAATGAGCAGTTCTTC; CDR3: CASSQEYESSYNEQFF